This TCR beta chain was sequenced during a study of T cell responses to AZD1222 COVID-19 vaccine. CDR3 length equals 11 residues. The V gene lost 0 bases and the J gene lost 10 bases, with 4 bases spanning the gap. CDR1 is SGHVS, CDR2 FQNEAQ, per germline. Assay used: immunoSEQ multiplex PCR; TCRdb lists only in-frame clones, some missing. The table has 50,000 to 70,000 clones, approximately 85% seen once. This clonotype originated in an adult in good health. The source was peripheral blood, collected on day 0 of MenACWY control vaccination. The chain employs TRBV7-8 and TRBJ2-1; D remains ambiguous. CDR3 protein: CASSLAREQFF. The CDR3 DNA reads as TGTGCCAGCAGCTTAGCGAGGGAGCAGTTCTTC.